Below are 2 T cell receptor beta chains sequenced from a single sample in a study of T-cell reconstitution after alpha-beta-depleted transplantation in children. Researchers prepared the TCRbeta library using unique molecular identifiers, the study reports. TCRdb recomputed calls from the PCR reads with MiXCR, one row per CDR3 protein. Here the sample spans 70,000 to 95,000 distinct CDR3 sequences, 12% being singletons. Sequencing was performed on PBMCs from the stem cell graft donor, taken from the stem cell graft. The receptors derive from a human donor who donated a stem cell graft to a child with inherited bone marrow failure.

Many counts were recorded for this clonotype. V gene TRBV5-1 combines with J gene TRBJ1-4; D unclear. The length of the CDR3 is 14 residues. Germline V gene lookup returns CDR1 SGHRS and CDR2 YFSETQ. Trimming cost V 1 base and J 10 bases, with 14 bases left between them. The CDR3, as DNA: TGCGCCAGCAGCTTGACAGCGGGATCGGGAAAACTGTTTTTT. Its protein product is CASSLTAGSGKLFF.

This clonotype has at least ten counts. The V and J genes are TRBV20-1 and TRBJ1-3, with 11 positions matching TRBD1. After removal of 5 bases from V and 6 bases from J, the junction contained 6 bases not matched to a gene. The V gene's germline CDR1 is DFQATT and CDR2 SNEGSKA (reference sequence). The CDR3 has 14 residues. CDR3 amino acids: CSAGPGQGENTIYF. The CDR3 nucleotides are TGCAGTGCTGGTCCGGGACAGGGGGAAAACACCATATATTTT.